These T cell receptor beta chains were read from a single sample in a study of cytomegalovirus exposure and HLA in healthy donors. The protocol was immunoSEQ multiplex PCR, while the TCRdb copy is restricted to in-frame clones and leaves out a portion. The sample yields tens of thousands of clones, 80% to 85% seen once. Material: PBMCs. These receptors were taken from a woman aged 18-35 years in good health and CMV-seropositive. CDR3s include the opening cysteine and the closing phenylalanine or tryptophan. Each record gives: clone size, CDR3 length, V gene, D gene, J gene, CDR3 protein, CDR3 DNA. A D gene is named only where the DNA matches it firmly. Size is stated for part of the rows, as once, few or many counts, or as a class when the clone is expanded.

.,13,TRBV2,TRBD1,TRBJ2-7,CASRGQGSYEQYF,TGTGCCAGCAGGGGACAGGGGAGCTACGAGCAGTACTTC
once,13,TRBV10-3,.,TRBJ1-1,CAMGSRAEDQAFF,TGTGCCATGGGGAGTAGGGCCGAAGATCAAGCTTTCTTT
.,12,TRBV9,.,TRBJ2-1,CASSVDRDEQFF,TGTGCCAGCAGCGTAGACCGCGATGAGCAGTTCTTC
.,16,TRBV4-1,TRBD1,TRBJ1-3,CASSQAPGGGGNTIYF,TGCGCCAGCAGCCAAGCTCCAGGGGGCGGTGGAAACACCATATATTTT
.,13,TRBV6-1,.,TRBJ1-6,CASSPEEGSPLHF,TGTGCCAGCTCCCCGGAGGAGGGTTCACCCCTCCACTTT
.,14,TRBV28,TRBD2,TRBJ2-2,CASLSGANTGELFF,TGTGCCAGCCTGAGCGGGGCTAACACCGGGGAGCTGTTTTTT
.,15,TRBV5-1,.,TRBJ1-5,CASSFEGVGNQPQHF,TGCGCCAGCAGCTTTGAAGGGGTAGGGAATCAGCCCCAGCATTTT
.,14,TRBV7-9,.,TRBJ1-1,CASSGQVMNTEAFF,TGTGCCAGCAGCGGCCAGGTTATGAACACTGAAGCTTTCTTT
.,14,TRBV6-6,.,TRBJ2-5,CASSLQGSEETQYF,TGTGCCAGCAGTTTACAGGGATCCGAGGAGACCCAGTACTTC
.,16,TRBV7-2,TRBD1,TRBJ2-7,CASSHGGTGVGYEQYF,TGTGCCAGCAGCCACGGCGGGACAGGGGTAGGGTACGAGCAGTACTTC
.,13,TRBV28,.,TRBJ1-1,CASSFWTLSEAFF,TGTGCCAGCAGTTTTTGGACTCTCTCAGAAGCTTTCTTT
.,13,TRBV6-4,.,TRBJ2-3,CASSDGLTDTQYF,TGTGCCAGCAGTGACGGACTCACAGATACGCAGTATTTT
.,11,TRBV28,.,TRBJ1-5,CASSSDQPQHF,TGTGCCAGCAGTTCCGATCAGCCCCAGCATTTT
.,15,TRBV12-2,.,TRBJ1-1,CASRLHTGGETEAFF,TGTGCAAGTCGCTTACATACAGGGGGAGAAACTGAAGCTTTCTTT
.,12,TRBV7-2,.,TRBJ2-5,CASGTYQETQYF,TGTGCCTCCGGGACTTACCAAGAGACCCAGTACTTC
.,15,TRBV6-5,TRBD1,TRBJ1-4,CASRPRQGPNEKLFF,TGTGCCAGCAGACCACGACAGGGGCCTAATGAAAAACTGTTTTTT
.,11,TRBV30,.,TRBJ2-1,CAWNRVNEQFF,TGTGCCTGGAACAGGGTCAATGAGCAGTTCTTC
once,15,TRBV4-3,TRBD1,TRBJ2-3,CASSRNRGGTDTQYF,TGCGCCAGCAGCCGGAACAGGGGAGGCACAGATACGCAGTATTTT
.,17,TRBV7-3,TRBD2,TRBJ2-1,CASSSLDGGSSYNEQFF,TGTGCCAGCAGCTCGCTAGACGGCGGGAGCTCCTACAATGAGCAGTTCTTC
.,16,TRBV15,.,TRBJ2-4,CATRGGHPLAKNIQYF,TGTGCCACCAGGGGGGGGCACCCTCTAGCCAAAAACATTCAGTACTTC
.,15,TRBV9,.,TRBJ1-2,CASSILDSSNYGYTF,TGTGCCAGCAGCATTTTGGACAGTTCGAACTATGGCTACACCTTC
.,15,TRBV6-5,TRBD1,TRBJ1-6,CASRRGTGLNSPLHF,TGTGCCAGCCGGAGGGGGACAGGGCTCAATTCACCCCTCCACTTT
few,15,TRBV4-2,.,TRBJ2-6,CASSQETSGANVLTF,TGTGCCAGCAGCCAAGAGACATCTGGGGCCAACGTCCTGACTTTC
.,15,TRBV9,TRBD2,TRBJ2-3,CASSQSGGAFHTQYF,TGTGCCAGCAGCCAGAGCGGGGGGGCCTTTCATACGCAGTATTTT
.,17,TRBV1,.,TRBJ2-3,CTSSRVEGKASTDTQYF,TGCACCAGCAGCCGAGTTGAGGGAAAGGCTAGCACAGATACGCAGTATTTT
.,13,TRBV18,.,TRBJ1-1,CASSPRENTEAFF,TGTGCCAGCTCACCACGCGAGAACACTGAAGCTTTCTTT
.,17,TRBV9,TRBD2,TRBJ2-1,CASSVTGGLAGSGEQFF,TGTGCCAGCAGCGTTACCGGAGGACTAGCAGGATCGGGTGAGCAGTTCTTC
.,14,TRBV5-1,.,TRBJ2-7,CASSLVQATYEQYF,TGCGCCAGCAGCTTGGTCCAGGCCACCTACGAGCAGTACTTC
.,14,TRBV5-6,.,TRBJ2-3,CASSRDHLTDTQYF,TGTGCCAGCAGCCGGGATCACCTGACAGATACGCAGTATTTT
few,13,TRBV7-2,.,TRBJ1-2,CASSLAPVWGYTF,TGTGCCAGCAGCTTAGCGCCGGTTTGGGGCTACACCTTC
.,14,TRBV27,.,TRBJ1-1,CASSLVQGNTEAFF,TGTGCCAGCAGTTTGGTACAGGGGAACACTGAAGCTTTCTTT
.,15,TRBV2,TRBD2,TRBJ2-2,CASLGREGHTGELFF,TGTGCCAGCCTGGGACGGGAGGGGCACACCGGGGAGCTGTTTTTT
once,15,TRBV13,TRBD2,TRBJ2-1,CATSQAGSSYNEQFF,TGTGCCACCTCCCAAGCGGGGAGCTCCTACAATGAGCAGTTCTTC
.,15,TRBV19,TRBD1,TRBJ2-1,CASSSRDRQYNEQFF,TGTGCCAGTAGCTCCCGGGACAGACAATACAATGAGCAGTTCTTC
.,14,TRBV28,TRBD1,TRBJ1-6,CASSLTGVNSPLHF,TGTGCCAGCAGTTTGACAGGGGTAAATTCACCCCTCCACTTT
.,17,TRBV11-3,TRBD2,TRBJ2-3,CASSWGMAGGITDTQYF,TGTGCCAGCAGCTGGGGGATGGCGGGGGGCATCACAGATACGCAGTATTTT
.,16,TRBV5-4,.,TRBJ2-2,CASSLGGATNTGELFF,TGTGCCAGCAGCTTGGGGGGAGCGACAAACACCGGGGAGCTGTTTTTT
.,15,TRBV9,.,TRBJ2-2,CASSEDTPGAGELFF,TGTGCCAGCAGCGAGGACACCCCTGGGGCCGGGGAGCTGTTTTTT
.,16,TRBV19,TRBD1,TRBJ1-2,CASSAPQGAAVYGYTF,TGTGCCAGTAGTGCCCCCCAGGGGGCGGCGGTCTATGGCTACACCTTC
.,14,TRBV5-1,.,TRBJ2-2,CASSSQQGPGELFF,TGCGCCAGCAGCTCACAACAGGGACCCGGGGAGCTGTTTTTT
once,15,TRBV14,.,TRBJ2-3,CASSQLQGYTDTQYF,TGTGCCAGCAGCCAACTGCAGGGCTACACAGATACGCAGTATTTT
.,16,TRBV7-3,TRBD2,TRBJ2-3,CASSLVVAGGPDTQYF,TGTGCCAGCAGCTTAGTGGTGGCGGGGGGGCCAGATACGCAGTATTTT
.,15,TRBV6-5,TRBD2,TRBJ2-5,CASGIAGGRAETQYF,TGTGCCAGTGGAATAGCGGGGGGTCGAGCAGAGACCCAGTACTTC
.,13,TRBV30,.,TRBJ1-3,CASQNHSGNTIYF,TGTGCCTCACAGAATCACTCTGGAAACACCATATATTTT
.,15,TRBV9,TRBD2,TRBJ2-3,CASSAQLGGWDTQYF,TGTGCCAGCAGCGCTCAATTGGGAGGGTGGGATACGCAGTATTTT
.,15,TRBV5-4,.,TRBJ2-7,CASSSPREGRYEQYF,TGTGCCAGCAGCTCCCCCAGAGAGGGCCGCTACGAGCAGTACTTC
.,15,TRBV5-1,TRBD2,TRBJ2-1,CASSRSGGTRNEQFF,TGCGCCAGCAGCCGTAGCGGGGGGACCCGCAATGAGCAGTTCTTC
.,16,TRBV6-1,TRBD1,TRBJ1-2,CASSERGQGKGYGYTF,TGTGCCAGCAGTGAACGGGGACAGGGGAAGGGCTATGGCTACACCTTC
.,14,TRBV7-2,.,TRBJ2-7,CASSLQRNSYEQYF,TGTGCCAGCAGCTTACAGAGGAACTCCTACGAGCAGTACTTC
.,16,TRBV27,.,TRBJ1-1,CASSLKGGAMNTEAFF,TGTGCCAGCAGTTTAAAGGGCGGGGCCATGAACACTGAAGCTTTCTTT
.,15,TRBV27,.,TRBJ2-6,CASRSPGSGANVLTF,TGTGCCAGCAGATCACCGGGGTCAGGGGCCAACGTCCTGACTTTC
.,13,TRBV18,TRBD2,TRBJ2-7,CASSPPGGNEQYF,TGTGCCAGCTCACCACCGGGAGGGAACGAGCAGTACTTC
once,13,TRBV29-1,.,TRBJ2-3,CGYKGLGTDTQYF,TGCGGGTACAAGGGGTTGGGCACAGATACGCAGTATTTT
.,14,TRBV11-2,.,TRBJ2-7,CASSRPSDVDEQYF,TGTGCCAGCAGCCGCCCCTCAGATGTCGACGAGCAGTACTTC
.,14,TRBV10-3,TRBD1,TRBJ1-3,CAIRVFRGRNTIYF,TGTGCCATCAGAGTTTTCAGGGGGCGAAACACCATATATTTT
.,15,TRBV6-5,TRBD1,TRBJ1-5,CASSWTGIVDQPQHF,TGTGCCAGCAGCTGGACAGGGATCGTGGATCAGCCCCAGCATTTT
.,14,TRBV5-1,.,TRBJ1-1,CASSLNSGYTEAFF,TGCGCCAGCAGCTTGAATTCAGGCTACACTGAAGCTTTCTTT